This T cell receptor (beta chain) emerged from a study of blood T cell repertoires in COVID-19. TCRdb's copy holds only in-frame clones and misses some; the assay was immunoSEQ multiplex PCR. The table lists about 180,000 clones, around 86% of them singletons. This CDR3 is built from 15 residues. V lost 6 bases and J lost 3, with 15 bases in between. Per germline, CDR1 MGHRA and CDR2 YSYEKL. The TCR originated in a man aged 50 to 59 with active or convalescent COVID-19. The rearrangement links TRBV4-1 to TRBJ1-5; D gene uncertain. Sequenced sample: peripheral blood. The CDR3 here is CASSLRESDNQPQHF. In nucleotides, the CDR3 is TGCGCCAGCAGTTTGAGGGAGTCGGACAATCAGCCCCAGCATTTT.